Presented here are 9 T cell receptor beta chains from one specimen sequenced in a study of OX40 agonist ivuxolimab in advanced cancers. The assay was immunoSEQ multiplex PCR, and TCRdb's table has in-frame clones only and misses some. Of 20,000 to 25,000 clones detected, approximately 83% appear once; the ten largest clones hold 6.5% to 9.5%. Sequencing used CD4+ or CD8+ T cells sorted from blood, obtained in a trial of the OX40 agonist ivuxolimab. Receptor source: an adult with an advanced solid tumor such as melanoma, head and neck, liver or kidney cancer.

CDR3 amino acids: CASSPRTGIGGYTF. The CDR3 nucleotides are TGTGCCAGCAGTCCTCGGACCGGAATCGGTGGCTACACCTTC. The V call is TRBV6-5, the J call TRBJ1-2; D unclear. The length of the CDR3 is 14 residues. The germline V gene encodes CDR1 MNHEY and CDR2 SVGAGI. Trimming removed 5 bases at V and 7 bases at J, with 17 bases between.

The chain uses TRBV11-2 and TRBJ2-3, with 16 bases that match TRBD2. V shed 3 bases and J 6 bases; nucleotides not matched to a gene: 6. The CDR3 is 17 residues long. Per germline, CDR1 SGHAT and CDR2 FQNNGV. The CDR3 loop is CASSFTGTSGGADTQYF. For the CDR3, the DNA is TGTGCCAGCAGCTTTACCGGGACTAGCGGGGGGGCGGATACGCAGTATTTT.

This clone has more than one count but fewer than ten. The V gene is TRBV7-9, the J gene TRBJ1-1, with D possibly TRBD1 on 5 matching bases. Trimming took 4 bases from V and 3 from J, leaving 18 bases between them. The CDR3 has 16 amino acids. CDR1 SEHNR and CDR2 FQNEAQ come from the germline V gene (reference sequence). The CDR3: CASSSGREPLYTEAFF. As DNA, the CDR3 is TGTGCCAGCAGCTCAGGCAGGGAACCTCTTTACACTGAAGCTTTCTTT. The full variable domain, with the rest looked up from reference TRBV7-9 and TRBJ1-1, is DTGVSQNPRHKITKRGQNVTFRCDPISEHNRLYWYRQTLGQGPEFLTYFQNEAQLEKSRLLSDRFSAERPKGSFSTLEIQRTEQGDSAMYLCASSSGREPLYTEAFFGQGTRLTVV.

This rearrangement joins TRBV7-2 to TRBJ1-1; possible D gene TRBD1, 5 bases. This CDR3 has 15 residues. In germline, CDR1 is SGHTA, CDR2 FQGNSA. Trimming removed 0 bases at V and 2 bases at J, with 10 bases between. The CDR3 protein is CASSLATGKNTEAFF. CDR3 nucleotide sequence: TGTGCCAGCAGCTTAGCCACAGGAAAAAACACTGAAGCTTTCTTT.

This clone was picked up one time. In DNA form, the CDR3 reads TGTGCCAGCAGCTCCTTGCAGGGGCGAAGCCTCTACGAGCAGTACTTC. Protein: CASSSLQGRSLYEQYF. This chain joins TRBV6-9 and TRBJ2-7; D may be TRBD1 (6 bases). Germline V gene sequence: CDR1 MNHGY, CDR2 SVAAGI. The CDR3 loop spans 16 amino acids. Between the trimmed V and J ends, which lost 6 bases and 3 bases, there was a span of 21 bases.

This clone was observed a few times. The chain joins TRBV5-6 to TRBJ2-7; possibly TRBD1 or TRBD2 for D (6 bases each). Germline CDR1 reads SGHDT; CDR2 reads YYEEEE. CDR3 size: 14 residues. Trimming pared 4 bases from V and 2 bases from J, leaving 13 bases between. The chain's CDR3 is CASSAGHLTYEQYF. Here the CDR3 DNA reads TGTGCCAGCAGCGCGGGACACCTTACCTACGAGCAGTACTTC.

In this sample, this clone turned up once. The chain combines TRBV4-3 with TRBJ1-2; D is possibly TRBD1 (5 bases). The CDR3 loop spans 15 amino acids. Trimming took 0 bases from V and 6 from J, leaving 14 bases between them. CDR1 is LGHNA, CDR2 YSLEER, per germline. Here the CDR3 reads CASSQDRRGRDGYTF. The CDR3 bases are TGCGCCAGCAGCCAAGATCGACGGGGCCGGGATGGCTACACCTTC.

This chain links TRBV5-1 with TRBJ1-4, with a possible D match to TRBD1 (5 bases). The germline CDR1 and CDR2 sequences are SGHRS and YFSETQ. Trimming took 3 bases from V and 8 from J, leaving 14 bases between them. The CDR3 is 14 amino acids. The CDR3 reads CASSWGRVAEKLFF. The CDR3 DNA reads TGCGCCAGCAGCTGGGGACGGGTCGCGGAAAAACTGTTTTTT. The entire variable domain, with the rest obtained from reference TRBV5-1 and TRBJ1-4, is as follows: KAGVTQTPRYLIKTRGQQVTLSCSPISGHRSVSWYQQTPGQGLQFLFEYFSETQRNKGNFPGRFSGRQFSNSRSEMNVSTLELGDSALYLCASSWGRVAEKLFFGSGTQLSVL.

The chain recombines TRBV4-3 with TRBJ2-5; 10 nucleotides agree with TRBD2. Per germline, CDR1 LGHNA and CDR2 YSLEER. The CDR3 is made up of 18 amino acids. V lost 0 bases and J lost 5; bases outside the gene matches: 12. CDR3 DNA sequence: TGCGCCAGCAGCCAAGAATTTCCAGCGGGGGGGTTGGCGGAGACCCAGTACTTC. It codes for CASSQEFPAGGLAETQYF.